Shown below are 23 T cell receptor beta chains from a single sample sequenced in a study of tissue T cells after allogeneic stem cell transplantation. Time point indicated: mouse harvest day 7 after allogeneic transplant. Tail vein injection delivered 10^7 T-cell-depleted bone marrow cells and 10^6 splenic CD5+ T cells. TCRdb keeps only in-frame clones here, not all; method: immunoSEQ multiplex PCR. The sample has roughly 7,300 clones; roughly half are singletons. The material sequenced was lymph node tissue. These receptors all come from a female BALB/c mouse given C57BL/6 T cells with graft-versus-host disease after an allogeneic hematopoietic cell transplant.

This clone has more than one count but fewer than ten. Gene labels here are mouse ones. The missing CDR3 end, 1 residue past where the read stops, is filled in from the germline J gene. This chain connects TRBV12-2 to TRBJ1-3; TRBD1 might be the D (5 bases). The V gene's germline CDR1 is SGHLS and CDR2 HYDKME. The CDR3 spans 14 residues. Trimming shortened V by 2 bases and J by 0 bases, and 7 bases separated the two germline ends. This chain's CDR3 is CASSRQFSGNTLYF. The covered CDR3 bases are TGTGCCAGCTCTCGACAGTTTTCTGGAAATACGCTCTAT.

In this sample, this clone turned up a few times. Gene and germline names: mouse. The read halts 1 residue ahead of the CDR3 end, with the missing end drawn from the germline J gene. The chain links TRBV3 to TRBJ2-7, with TRBD2 identical over 12 bases. CDR1 and CDR2 from the germline V gene are SNHLY and FYNGKV (reference sequence). The CDR3 spans 15 residues. V lost 2 bases and J lost 4; bases outside the gene matches: 3. CDR3 bases read: TGTGCCAGCAGCTTATCGGGACTGGGGGGTTATGAACAGTAC. Amino acids: CASSLSGLGGYEQY. In full, the CDR3 is CASSLSGLGGYEQYF.

Comments on this clone: The listed genes are named as in mouse. The read terminates 1 residue before the CDR3 end, so the remaining end is supplied by the germline J gene. This chain links TRBV19 with TRBJ1-3; 9 nucleotides align to TRBD1. V lost 6 bases, J lost 1 base, and 2 bases stayed unmatched. The CDR3 spans 14 residues. Germline V gene data show CDR1 as FNHDT and CDR2 as SITEND (reference sequence). The CDR3 sequence is CASTDRGSGNTLYF. The CDR3 DNA, read in part, is TGTGCCAGCACCGACAGGGGGTCTGGAAATACGCTCTAT.

Notes on this clone: The germline and genes are mouse ones. The CDR3 extends 1 residue past the end of the read, so its final part is completed from the germline J gene. The chain has TRBV19 and TRBJ1-4; D is uncertain. In germline, CDR1 is FNHDT, CDR2 SITEND (reference sequence). The V and J ends lost 2 bases and 7 bases respectively, with 3 bases between them. CDR3 length: 11 amino acids. The CDR3 is CASSMSERLFF. The CDR3 DNA, read in part, is TGTGCCAGCAGTATGAGCGAAAGATTATTT.

The sample holds a few counts of this clone. Each gene name is a mouse one. The read ends 1 residue shy of where the CDR3 ends; the end is completed using the germline J gene. The gene calls are TRBV4 and TRBJ1-6, with 10 bases fitting TRBD1. TRBJ1-6 is an ORF; its function is uncertain. Germline-derived CDR1 and CDR2 are LGHDT and YNNKQL (reference sequence). Trimming at V came to 5 bases and at J to 6 bases, leaving 7 bases not matched to a gene. CDR3 length: 16 amino acids. CDR3 DNA (partial): TGTGCCAGCAGCCGGGACAGGGGCTATGGTAATTCGCCCCTCTAC. Translating it yields CASSRDRGYGNSPLY. The CDR3 in full is CASSRDRGYGNSPLYF.

In the case of this clone: Gene labels here are mouse ones. The CDR3 reads CASGDRGNQDTQYF. Incomplete CDR3 DNA: TGTGCCAGCGGTGACAGGGGGAACCAAGACACCCAGTAC. The chain recombines TRBV13-2 with TRBJ2-5; TRBD1 agrees at 7 bases. The CDR3 extends 1 residue past the end of the read, so its final part is completed from the germline J gene. The germline V gene has CDR1 NNHNN and CDR2 SYGAGS (reference sequence). V dropped 2 bases and J dropped 0; count of bases not matched to a gene: 0. There are 14 residues in the CDR3.

Points on this clone: The genes and germline here are from mouse. The read comes to an end 1 residue before the CDR3 does, leaving the germline J gene to fill in the end. The chain employs TRBV16 and TRBJ2-4; 9 nucleotides align to TRBD2. There are 15 residues in the CDR3. CDR1 is SGHSA, CDR2 FRNQAP, per germline. V shed 1 base, J shed 4 bases, and the junction held 3 bases outside the gene matches. The sequenced CDR3 bases are TGTGCAAGCAGCTTAGCTGGGGGGGGGAAAAACACCTTGTAC. Protein product: CASSLAGGGKNTLY. In full, the CDR3 is CASSLAGGGKNTLYF.

A few counts support this clone. The germline and genes are mouse ones. Sequencing ends 1 residue short of the CDR3 end; the germline J gene provides the rest. V and J are TRBV26 and TRBJ1-5; TRBD1 matches 7 bases. Unmatched junction bases numbered 6, after V lost 4 bases and J lost 0 bases. The length of the CDR3 is 16 residues. Looked up from germline, CDR1 is KGHPV and CDR2 is FQNQEV (reference sequence). The CDR3 reads CASSPLGQNNNQAPLF. The CDR3 DNA, read in part, is TGTGCCAGCAGTCCACTGGGACAGAATAACAACCAGGCTCCGCTT. Full variable domain (outside the CDR3, taken from reference TRBV26 and TRBJ1-5): NSKVIQTPRYLVKGQGQKAKMRCIPEKGHPVVFWYQQNKNNEFKFLINFQNQEVLQQIDMTEKRFSAECPSNSPCSLEIQSSEAGDSALYLCASSPLGQNNNQAPLFGEGTRLSVL.

As for this clone: Gene names are mouse gene names. Coverage ceases 1 residue before the CDR3 finishes, and the germline J gene fills in the end. The J gene is TRBJ2-7, the V gene TRBV15, with D possibly being TRBD2 (6 bases). Trimming cost V 2 bases and J 0 bases, with 8 bases left between them. Germline-derived CDR1 and CDR2 are SGHND and FRSKSL. This CDR3 contains 14 residues. Incomplete CDR3 DNA: TGTGCCAGCAGTTTACTGGGGAGCTCCTATGAACAGTAC. This gives the protein CASSLLGSSYEQY. The full-length CDR3 reads as CASSLLGSSYEQYF.

This clone was found a few times. The listed genes are named as in mouse. CDR3: CASSFQVPSAETLYF. The covered CDR3 bases are TGTGCCAGCAGTTTTCAGGTCCCTAGTGCAGAAACGCTGTAT. This rearrangement joins TRBV15 to TRBJ2-3; D uncertain. The CDR3 goes on 1 residue after the read ends, and that part is filled in from the germline J gene. Between the trimmed V and J ends, which lost 3 bases and 0 bases, there was a span of 10 bases. This CDR3 has 15 amino acids. Germline V gene data show CDR1 as SGHND and CDR2 as FRSKSL.

This clone was seen only once. The gene symbols are mouse symbols. With the read ending 1 residue before the CDR3 end, the germline J gene is used to fill in that end. The chain links TRBV13-2 to TRBJ2-4, with 7 bases that match TRBD2. The CDR3 is 15 residues long. J gave up 3 bases and V 3 bases, and 7 bases lay outside the gene matches. Germline CDR1 reads NNHNN; CDR2 reads SYGAGS (reference sequence). This CDR3 reads CASGGGLRGQNTLYF. The covered CDR3 bases are TGTGCCAGCGGTGGGGGACTGCGGGGACAAAACACCTTGTAC.

Only a few counts were recorded for this clone. The germline and genes are mouse ones. The read ends 1 residue before the CDR3 terminus; that terminus is restored from the germline J gene. The chain links TRBV15 to TRBJ2-7; D remains ambiguous. This CDR3 has 12 amino acids. V lost 2 bases and J lost 3, with 5 bases in between. The germline gives CDR1 SGHND, CDR2 FRSKSL. The CDR3: CASSLSGYEQYF. The sequenced part of the CDR3 DNA is TGTGCCAGCAGTTTATCGGGCTATGAACAGTAC.

Of note for this clone: Gene names are the mouse ones. The CDR3 extends 1 residue past the end of the read, so its final part is completed from the germline J gene. The chain uses TRBV26 and TRBJ2-7; TRBD1 is a possible D gene (6 bases). Germline lookup yields CDR1 KGHPV and CDR2 FQNQEV (reference sequence). With 0 bases removed from V and 3 bases from J, the gap between germline ends came to 9 bases. The CDR3 contains 14 residues. The DNA read from the CDR3 is TGTGCCAGCAGTCTGTCTCCGGACAGCTATGAACAGTAC. Protein product: CASSLSPDSYEQY. The full-length CDR3 reads as CASSLSPDSYEQYF.

In regard to this clone: Gene names follow the mouse nomenclature. The sequenced fragment ends 1 residue before the CDR3 boundary, so the rest is inferred from the germline J gene. The chain carries TRBV26 and TRBJ1-1; D ambiguous. The germline V and J ends were trimmed by 2 bases and 0 bases, with 1 base remaining between them. Germline V CDR1 and CDR2: KGHPV, FQNQEV (reference sequence). The CDR3 extends over 12 amino acids. The CDR3 loop reads CASSLPNTEVFF. The CDR3 DNA, read in part, is TGTGCCAGCAGTCTGCCAAACACAGAAGTCTTC.

Comments on this clone: The germline and genes are mouse ones. The read finishes 1 residue shy of the CDR3 end, and the germline J gene is used to complete it. This chain uses TRBV13-3 with TRBJ1-4; no reliable D call. CDR3 length: 15 amino acids. CDR1 NNHDY and CDR2 SYVADS come from the germline V gene. V lost 3 bases and J lost 3, with 12 bases in between. The CDR3 bases that were read are TGTGCCAGCAGTGGACGGGGAAGGCCCAACGAAAGATTATTT. Protein: CASSGRGRPNERLF. The full CDR3 protein reads CASSGRGRPNERLFF.

This clone was recorded a few times. Each gene name is a mouse one. The read ends 1 residue shy of where the CDR3 ends; the end is completed using the germline J gene. The chain combines TRBV23 with TRBJ2-1; the table calls TRBD2, which could not be checked here. The germline V gene encodes CDR1 KGHTA and CDR2 FQNQQP. The CDR3 runs to 15 residues. Partial CDR3 DNA: TGCTCCAGCAGTCATCCAACTGGGGGGTTTGCTGAGCAGTTC. It is translated as CSSSHPTGGFAEQF. The whole CDR3 protein is CSSSHPTGGFAEQFF.

This clone was counted between two and nine times. Gene and germline names: mouse. The sequenced fragment ends 1 residue before the CDR3 boundary, so the rest is inferred from the germline J gene. The J gene is TRBJ1-6, the V gene TRBV13-2, with a weak D call TRBD1 (5 bases). TRBJ1-6 is flagged as an ORF with uncertain function. The germline V gene encodes CDR1 NNHNN and CDR2 SYGAGS (reference sequence). Trimming removed 3 bases from V and 7 bases from J, with 11 bases in between. The CDR3 consists of 14 residues. The CDR3 DNA, read in part, is TGTGCCAGCGGTGGGCTGAGGGGAAATTCGCCCCTCTAC. Amino acid sequence: CASGGLRGNSPLY. The whole CDR3 reads CASGGLRGNSPLYF.

To note about this clone: Mouse gene names and germline throughout. The CDR3 end falls 1 residue outside the read, so it is completed with the germline J gene. The V and J genes are TRBV13-1 and TRBJ2-1; tentative D call: TRBD2 (5 bases). V lost 4 bases and J lost 6, with 8 bases in between. The CDR3 spans 12 residues. Per germline, CDR1 NSHNY and CDR2 SYGAGN. The covered CDR3 bases are TGTGCCAGCAGTTTGGGGAGTGCTGAGCAGTTC. It translates to CASSLGSAEQF. The whole CDR3 is CASSLGSAEQFF.

On this clone itself: The germline and genes are mouse ones. From the germline J gene comes the end of the CDR3, since the read stops 1 residue before it. The gene calls are TRBV14 and TRBJ2-5, with 7 bases that match TRBD1. Germline CDR1 reads SGHDT; CDR2 reads FRDEAV. The J segment lost 6 bases and the V segment lost 4 bases, leaving 5 bases of the junction unmatched. The CDR3 is 13 residues long. The part of the CDR3 DNA that was read is TGTGCCAGCAGTAACAGGGGCAGGGACACCCAGTAC. It translates to CASSNRGRDTQY. The CDR3 as a whole reads CASSNRGRDTQYF.

Points on this clone: The gene names here belong to mouse. Read data end 1 residue before the CDR3 end; the end is taken from the germline J gene. The chain joins TRBV3 to TRBJ2-4; 11 nucleotides agree with TRBD2. The germline V gene encodes CDR1 SNHLY and CDR2 FYNGKV (reference sequence). This CDR3 region has 14 residues. The V gene end was trimmed by 5 bases and the J gene end by 5 bases; junction bases not matched to a gene: 3. The CDR3 here is CASSPGLGVNTLYF. The covered CDR3 bases are TGTGCCAGCAGCCCGGGACTGGGGGTAAACACCTTGTAC.

This clone was counted only a few times. Gene names denote mouse genes. The observed sequence ends 1 residue before the CDR3 terminus, with the missing tail filled in from the germline J gene. J is TRBJ2-7 and V is TRBV13-2, with 7 bases lining up with TRBD1. Germline CDR1 is NNHNN and CDR2 is SYGAGS (reference sequence). The CDR3 is 13 residues long. The V gene end was trimmed by 3 bases and the J gene end by 3 bases; junction bases not matched to a gene: 3. The CDR3 loop is CASGAGGLYEQYF. The covered CDR3 bases are TGTGCCAGCGGTGCAGGGGGTCTCTATGAACAGTAC.

As to this clone: Germline and genes here are mouse. The read is 1 residue too short to cover the CDR3 end, so that end is filled in from the germline J gene. V is TRBV16 and J is TRBJ2-7, with a tentative D call TRBD1 (5 bases). Germline V CDR1 and CDR2: SGHSA, FRNQAP. Trimming took 2 bases from V and 3 from J, leaving 8 bases between them. The CDR3 contains 13 residues. CDR3 residues: CASSLKGSYEQYF. The CDR3 bases that were read are TGTGCAAGCAGCTTAAAGGGGAGCTATGAACAGTAC.

A note on this clone: Gene names denote mouse genes. Read sequence stops 1 residue before the CDR3 end, and the germline J gene provides the missing end. Other DNA sequences in this sample translate to the same CDR3. The chain recombines TRBV19 with TRBJ2-5; possibly TRBD1 or TRBD2 for D (6 bases each). Germline V gives CDR1 FNHDT, CDR2 SITEND (reference sequence). This CDR3 is built from 15 residues. V lost 5 bases, J lost 2 bases, and 15 bases lay in between. This CDR3 reads CASSNGTGAQDTQYF. Incomplete CDR3 DNA: TGTGCCAGCAGCAACGGGACGGGGGCCCAAGACACCCAGTAC.